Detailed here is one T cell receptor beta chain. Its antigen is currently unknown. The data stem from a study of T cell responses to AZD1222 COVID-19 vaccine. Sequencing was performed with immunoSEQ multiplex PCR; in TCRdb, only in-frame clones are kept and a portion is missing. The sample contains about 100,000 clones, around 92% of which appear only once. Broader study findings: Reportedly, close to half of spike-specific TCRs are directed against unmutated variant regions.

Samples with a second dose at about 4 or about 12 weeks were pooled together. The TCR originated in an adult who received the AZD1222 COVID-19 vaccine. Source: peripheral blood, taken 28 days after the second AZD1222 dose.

The CDR3 protein is CASSQSGPGQPQHF. The CDR3 DNA follows: TGTGCCAGCAGCCAATCAGGGCCCGGTCAGCCCCAGCATTTT. J is TRBJ1-5 and V is TRBV28; TRBD1 might be the D (5 bases). Trimming removed 6 bases from V and 6 bases from J, with 15 bases in between. The CDR3 is 14 residues long. The germline CDR1 and CDR2 sequences are MDHEN and SYDVKM.